Shown below are 21 T cell receptor beta chains from a single sample sequenced in a study of cytomegalovirus exposure and HLA in healthy donors. PCR involved 60 Vbeta and 13 Jbeta primers. Using immunoSEQ multiplex PCR, the repertoire was profiled, and TCRdb retains in-frame clones only, with some absent. Here the sample spans 150,000 to 200,000 clones, approximately 67% being singletons. Sequencing input: PBMCs. The receptor set was obtained from a woman aged 18-29 years in good health and CMV-seropositive.

This chain uses TRBV11-1 with TRBJ2-7; D is undetermined. Trimming removed 0 bases from V and 3 bases from J, with 9 bases in between. CDR3 length: 14 amino acids. Germline CDR1 SGHAT, CDR2 FQDESV (reference sequence). This CDR3 reads CASSLALPDYEQYF. CDR3 nucleotide sequence: TGTGCCAGCAGCTTAGCGCTCCCAGACTACGAGCAGTACTTC.

The chain is built from TRBV5-1 and TRBJ1-2, with D tentatively TRBD1 (5 bases). V dropped 4 bases and J dropped 5 bases, with 15 bases sitting between them. CDR1 and CDR2 from the germline V gene are SGHRS and YFSETQ. The CDR3 has 14 residues. The CDR3 DNA reads TGCGCCAGCAGCCTCGTGACAGCTCATTATGGCTACACCTTC. It specifies CASSLVTAHYGYTF.

In this sample, this clone turned up once. The chain recombines TRBV29-1 with TRBJ1-4, with D unresolved. This CDR3 comprises 12 residues. V gave up 4 bases and J gave up 8 bases, with 11 bases separating them. Germline lookup yields CDR1 SQVTM and CDR2 ANQGSEA. CDR3 residues: CSVVDASEKLFF. In DNA form, the CDR3 reads TGCAGCGTTGTAGACGCAAGCGAAAAACTGTTTTTT.

This clone was detected once. This sequence joins TRBV7-9 and TRBJ2-7, with 8 bases identical to TRBD2. V lost 4 bases to trimming and J lost 9 bases; unmatched junction nucleotides: 2. CDR1 SEHNR and CDR2 FQNEAQ come from the germline V gene (reference sequence). The CDR3 is 11 amino acids. In nucleotides, the CDR3 is TGTGCCAGCAGCTACCGGGAGGGGCAGTACTTC. It encodes CASSYREGQYF.

In its sample, this clone was seen a few times. This rearrangement joins TRBV11-2 to TRBJ1-4; D is undetermined. The length of the CDR3 is 16 residues. From germline, CDR1 is SGHAT and CDR2 FQNNGV. Trimming removed 1 base at V and 6 bases at J, with 15 bases between. CDR3: CASSLGRTGLDEKLFF. The CDR3 nucleotides read TGTGCCAGCAGCTTAGGGAGGACGGGTCTTGATGAAAAACTGTTTTTT.

The chain joins TRBV19 to TRBJ1-5; no definite D call. V was clipped by 3 bases and J by 5 bases, with 8 bases between them. Per the germline V gene, CDR1 is LNHDA and CDR2 is SQIVND (reference sequence). This CDR3 spans 13 amino acids. The CDR3 nucleotides are TGTGCCAGTAGTATTCGATTAGATCAGCCCCAGCATTTT. Translated: CASSIRLDQPQHF.

The CDR3 loop reads CASRTSGSVDEQFF. As DNA, the CDR3 is TGTGCCAGCAGGACTAGCGGGAGTGTCGATGAGCAGTTCTTC. V gene TRBV27 combines with J gene TRBJ2-1, with TRBD2 identical over 12 bases. V lost 6 bases, J lost 8 bases, and 5 bases stayed unmatched. Germline V gene data show CDR1 as MNHEY and CDR2 as SMNVEV (reference sequence). The length of the CDR3 is 14 residues.

This chain uses TRBV5-4 with TRBJ1-1; 9 bases are shared with TRBD1. V was clipped by 3 bases and J by 7 bases; unmatched bases: 7. The CDR3 contains 14 residues. Germline V gene sequence: CDR1 SGHNT, CDR2 YYREEE (reference sequence). Written as DNA, the CDR3 is TGTGCCAGCAGCTGGGGACAGGGAGAGAGTGAAGCTTTCTTT. Translating it yields CASSWGQGESEAFF. Using reference TRBV5-4 and TRBJ1-1 for the parts outside the CDR3, the full variable domain is ETGVTQSPTHLIKTRGQQVTLRCSSQSGHNTVSWYQQALGQGPQFIFQYYREEENGRGNFPPRFSGLQFPNYSSELNVNALELDDSALYLCASSWGQGESEAFFGQGTRLTVV.

The rearrangement joins TRBV7-9 to TRBJ1-1; TRBD1 aligns across 7 bases. This CDR3 contains 13 residues. Germline V gives CDR1 SEHNR, CDR2 FQNEAQ (reference sequence). V lost 4 bases and J lost 10; bases outside the gene matches: 9. The CDR3: CASSYLTGWGAFF. The CDR3 nucleotides are TGTGCCAGCAGCTATCTGACAGGGTGGGGAGCTTTCTTT.

This clone has only a few counts. This chain uses TRBV6-5 with TRBJ2-7; D unresolved. The CDR3 totals 11 residues. With 5 bases removed from V and 3 bases from J, the gap between germline ends came to 5 bases. CDR1 and CDR2 from the germline V gene are MNHEY and SVGAGI. CDR3 in amino acids: CASSDNYEQYF. As DNA, the CDR3 is TGTGCCAGCAGTGACAACTACGAGCAGTACTTC.

The chain couples TRBV25-1 to TRBJ1-2; D remains ambiguous. The germline V gene encodes CDR1 MGHDK and CDR2 SYGVNS. The CDR3 contains 13 residues. The V end was cut by 4 bases, the J end by 4 bases, with 10 bases between. The CDR3 protein is CASSGWSGYGYTF. The CDR3 DNA sequence: TGTGCCAGCAGTGGGTGGAGTGGCTATGGCTACACCTTC.

This clone was seen a few times. This chain joins TRBV4-2 and TRBJ2-5; 9 bases are shared with TRBD1. Germline V lookup: CDR1 LGHNA, CDR2 YNFKEQ. Unmatched junction bases numbered 6, after V lost 3 bases and J lost 4 bases. The CDR3 has 15 residues. The CDR3 region has the DNA TGTGCCAGCAGCCAGGGACAGGGAGGAGGAGAGACCCAGTACTTC. As protein: CASSQGQGGGETQYF.

This chain uses TRBV2 with TRBJ2-7; 9 bases align to TRBD2. From germline, CDR1 is SNHLY and CDR2 FYNNEI. V dropped 3 bases and J dropped 1; count of bases not matched to a gene: 7. CDR3 size: 16 residues. In nucleotides, the CDR3 is TGTGCCAGCAGTGACTTTCTGCTAGCGGGATCCTACGAGCAGTACTTC. Translating it yields CASSDFLLAGSYEQYF.

This sequence joins TRBV11-2 and TRBJ1-1, with D uncertain. Germline V gives CDR1 SGHAT, CDR2 FQNNGV. This CDR3 has 12 amino acids. With 5 bases removed from V and 3 bases from J, the gap between germline ends came to 7 bases. Here the CDR3 reads CASSPQYTEAFF. Written as DNA, the CDR3 is TGTGCCAGCAGCCCACAGTACACTGAAGCTTTCTTT.

The chain couples TRBV30 to TRBJ2-2; D call uncertain. The germline gives CDR1 GTSNPN, CDR2 SVGIG (reference sequence). V lost 5 bases and J 6 bases, leaving 10 bases between the germline ends. The CDR3 loop spans 12 amino acids. The CDR3 region is CAWRFYSGELFF. CDR3 in DNA: TGTGCCTGGCGATTCTACTCCGGGGAGCTGTTTTTT. The full variable domain, in which reference TRBV30 and TRBJ2-2 provide the parts outside the CDR3, is SQTIHQWPATLVQPVGSPLSLECTVEGTSNPNLYWYRQAAGRGLQLLFYSVGIGQISSEVPQNLSASRPQDRQFILSSKKLLLSDSGFYLCAWRFYSGELFFGEGSRLTVL.

This clone has only a few counts. The chain joins TRBV19 to TRBJ1-2, with D tentatively TRBD1 (5 bases). CDR1 LNHDA and CDR2 SQIVND come from the germline V gene (reference sequence). The CDR3 has 12 residues. V was trimmed by 3 bases and J by 6 bases, leaving 8 bases between them. The CDR3, as DNA: TGTGCCAGTAGTATCGGGGGACATGGCTACACCTTC. Its translation is CASSIGGHGYTF. Filled out from reference TRBV19 and TRBJ1-2, the complete variable domain reads DGGITQSPKYLFRKEGQNVTLSCEQNLNHDAMYWYRQDPGQGLRLIYYSQIVNDFQKGDIAEGYSVSREKKESFPLTVTSAQKNPTAFYLCASSIGGHGYTFGSGTRLTVV.

J is TRBJ1-1 and V is TRBV10-3, with D uncertain. Germline values: CDR1 ENHRY, CDR2 SYGVKD. V lost 3 bases to trimming and J lost 1 base, with 3 bases between them. The CDR3 is made up of 12 amino acids. CDR3: CAISDRNTEAFF. CDR3 sequence (DNA): TGTGCCATCAGTGATAGGAACACTGAAGCTTTCTTT.

This clone was counted between two and nine times. The gene calls are TRBV7-9 and TRBJ2-6; perhaps TRBD1 as D (6 bases). Trimming removed 1 base at V and 2 bases at J, with 9 bases between. The V gene's germline CDR1 is SEHNR and CDR2 FQNEAQ (reference sequence). The CDR3 is 16 residues long. CDR3 sequence reads: CASSLGTATGANVLTF. DNA of the CDR3: TGTGCCAGCAGCTTAGGGACAGCCACTGGGGCCAACGTCCTGACTTTC. The full variable domain, rest sourced from reference TRBV7-9 and TRBJ2-6, is DTGVSQNPRHKITKRGQNVTFRCDPISEHNRLYWYRQTLGQGPEFLTYFQNEAQLEKSRLLSDRFSAERPKGSFSTLEIQRTEQGDSAMYLCASSLGTATGANVLTFGAGSRLTVL.

This chain links TRBV6-5 with TRBJ1-2; no reliable D call. Deletions cut 0 bases from V and 2 bases from J, with 10 bases between. The CDR3 is 15 residues long. The germline V gene has CDR1 MNHEY and CDR2 SVGAGI. CDR3 amino acids: CASSYSTRRNYGYTF. The CDR3 DNA reads TGTGCCAGCAGTTACTCAACGCGGCGGAACTATGGCTACACCTTC.

The sample holds a few counts of this clone. The chain employs TRBV2 and TRBJ2-3, with D tentatively TRBD1 (5 bases). Germline CDR1 and CDR2: SNHLY and FYNNEI. This CDR3 region has 15 residues. Trimming took 10 bases from V and 5 from J, leaving 22 bases between them. This CDR3 is CATHLTAPPLDTQYF. In DNA form, the CDR3 reads TGTGCCACCCACTTGACAGCCCCTCCTTTAGATACGCAGTATTTT.

This sequence joins TRBV2 and TRBJ2-1; 12 bases are a match to TRBD2. The CDR3 runs 16 residues. CDR1 and CDR2 (germline): SNHLY, FYNNEI. V lost 6 bases to trimming and J lost 6 bases; unmatched junction nucleotides: 9. The CDR3 protein is CASSHTTSGSSNEQFF. DNA of the CDR3: TGTGCCAGCAGCCACACGACTAGCGGGAGTAGCAATGAGCAGTTCTTC.